The 11 T cell receptor beta chains in this list originate from one sample, sequenced in a study of T cells in Graves' hyperthyroidism and ophthalmopathy. From RNA transcripts, TCR beta CDR3 regions were amplified. TCR CDR3 underwent first-round RT-PCR with the HTBI primer set. MiXCR, run by TCRdb on the multiplex PCR reads, gives a single entry per CDR3 protein. This table has approximately 380,000 distinct CDR3 sequences, about a fifth appearing once. Sequences were obtained from blood. The receptors stem from a woman aged 18-35 years with Graves' hyperthyroidism.

There are many counts of this clonotype. The V call is TRBV2, the J call TRBJ1-5, with a possible D match to TRBD1 (5 bases). Per germline, CDR1 SNHLY and CDR2 FYNNEI. The CDR3 length is 13 residues. V was shortened by 9 bases and J by 0 bases, with 9 bases between the two germline ends. In DNA, the CDR3 is TGTGCCAGTAGACAGTATAGCAATCAGCCCCAGCATTTT. Encoded protein: CASRQYSNQPQHF.

The genes are TRBV29-1 and TRBJ2-7; the match to TRBD2 covers 9 bases. The CDR3 totals 13 residues. Germline assignment: CDR1 SQVTM and CDR2 ANQGSEA. Losses at the gene ends were 7 bases for V and 2 bases for J; bases not matched to a gene: 6. As DNA, the CDR3 is TGCAGCGCCGGACTAGCGCCCACCTACGAGCAGTACTTC. Residues: CSAGLAPTYEQYF.

This clonotype was counted ten times or more. This chain links TRBV29-1 with TRBJ1-1, with D unclear. The germline V and J ends were trimmed by 1 base and 0 bases, with 6 bases remaining between them. This CDR3 comprises 13 residues. CDR1 is SQVTM, CDR2 ANQGSEA, per germline. CDR3 in amino acids: CSVEGHLNTEAFF. DNA for the CDR3: TGCAGCGTTGAAGGGCACCTGAACACTGAAGCTTTCTTT.

This clonotype was picked up many times. The V call is TRBV12-3 or TRBV12-4, the J call TRBJ1-2; 7 bases are shared with TRBD1. Trimming took 6 bases from V and 8 from J; bases not matched to a gene: 6. The CDR3 consists of 12 residues. CDR3 protein: CASSSRGGGYTF. As DNA, the CDR3 is TGTGCCAGCAGCTCCAGGGGGGGAGGCTACACCTTC.

This clonotype was counted many times. V gene TRBV2 combines with J gene TRBJ2-2, with TRBD2 identical over 11 bases. CDR1 SNHLY and CDR2 FYNNEI come from the germline V gene. Losses at the gene ends were 4 bases for V and 0 bases for J; bases not matched to a gene: 7. This CDR3 contains 18 residues. The CDR3 DNA reads as TGTGCCAGCAGTGTGGGGCTAGCGGGGGGCCCGAACACCGGGGAGCTGTTTTTT. This translates into CASSVGLAGGPNTGELFF.

This clonotype was seen at least ten times. The V and J genes are TRBV28 and TRBJ2-5, with 12 bases that match TRBD2. CDR1 MDHEN and CDR2 SYDVKM come from the germline V gene. The CDR3 loop spans 14 amino acids. The V and J ends lost 6 bases and 3 bases, in that order; junction bases with no gene match: 2. Written as DNA, the CDR3 is TGTGCCAGCAGCCCTAGCGGGGGGGAAGAGACCCAGTACTTC. It codes for CASSPSGGEETQYF.

This clonotype was picked up many times. The chain combines TRBV6-5 with TRBJ2-2, with no clear D. CDR1 is MNHEY and CDR2 is SVGAGI in the germline V gene. Trimming stripped 3 bases from V and 6 bases from J, with 8 bases between. The CDR3 contains 13 residues. CDR3 DNA: TGTGCCAGCAGTTATACCTTCGCCGGGGAGCTGTTTTTT. This translates into CASSYTFAGELFF.

The chain uses TRBV4-1 and TRBJ2-7, with 8 nucleotides matching TRBD1. Trimming cost V 4 bases and J 2 bases; bases outside gene matches: 10. The CDR3 length is 16 residues. The V gene's germline CDR1 is MGHRA and CDR2 YSYEKL. CDR3 loop: CASSLGLRDRTYEQYF. The DNA of the CDR3 is TGCGCCAGCAGCCTTGGCCTTCGGGACAGGACCTACGAGCAGTACTTC.

This clonotype was observed many times. The chain recombines TRBV20-1 with TRBJ1-5; D may be TRBD1 (5 bases). V lost 4 bases and J 5 bases, leaving 12 bases between the germline ends. Germline CDR1 is DFQATT and CDR2 is SNEGSKA (reference sequence). The CDR3 runs 13 residues. Written as DNA, the CDR3 is TGCAGTGCTATGGAGGGGAGCGATCAGCCCCAGCATTTT. It codes for CSAMEGSDQPQHF.

The table lists this clonotype with many counts. This rearrangement joins TRBV20-1 to TRBJ2-5; TRBD2 aligns across 7 bases. CDR3 length: 14 amino acids. In germline, CDR1 is DFQATT, CDR2 SNEGSKA (reference sequence). The junction had 9 bases not matched to a gene; V was cut back by 5 bases and J by 3 bases. The CDR3 loop reads CSARTGRGEETQYF. DNA for the CDR3: TGCAGTGCTCGGACTGGGAGGGGTGAAGAGACCCAGTACTTC.

This clonotype was recorded at least ten times. The chain joins TRBV30 to TRBJ1-2; no reliable D call. Germline CDR1 reads GTSNPN; CDR2 reads SVGIG (reference sequence). The CDR3 spans 11 residues. V lost 0 bases, J lost 9 bases, and 8 bases lay in between. CDR3 sequence (DNA): TGTGCCTGGAGTGTATGGAATCGCTACACCTTC. Translation gives CAWSVWNRYTF.